This T cell receptor beta chain stems from a study of response to subunit inactivated influenza vaccine. Study outcomes and limitations: The authors suggested that every seasonal influenza vaccination recruits few new T cells.

This CDR3 region has 12 residues. J was trimmed by 3 bases and V by 3 bases; bases with no gene match: 1. The germline gives CDR1 DFQATT, CDR2 SNEGSKA (reference sequence). As concerns this clonotype: The antigen is not known.

TCRdb fed the RT-PCR reads into MiXCR, producing one record per CDR3 protein. The table lists 170,000 or so distinct CDR3 sequences, approximately 12% of them singletons. The chain recombines TRBV20-1 with TRBJ2-5; TRBD1 matches 7 bases. The source is a man between 45 and 75 years old who received an inactivated influenza vaccine. The specimen comprised CD8+ T cells sorted from PBMCs, sampled roughly 24 months after vaccination. The CDR3 nucleotides read TGCAGTGCTAGGGGACAGAAAGAGACCCAGTACTTC. It codes for CSARGQKETQYF.